This is a list of T cell receptor beta chains from one sample in a study of blood T cells in healthy people across ages. TCRdb analysed the 5' RACE reads with MiXCR anew, one entry per CDR3 protein. The data show roughly 1,700,000 distinct CDR3 sequences, roughly 27% seen once. The sequenced sample consisted of blood. The origin of the receptors is a woman aged 30 to 39 in good health. Each CDR3 is given with its conserved first and last residue.

CASSLVARGNEKLFF	TRBV7-2
CSVQETYSNQPQHF	TRBV29-1
CASSQSVDQVGQFF	TRBV5-1
CSARGLAGRGDTDTQYF	TRBV20-1
CASGQTGQGPYNEQFF	TRBV12-5
CSARGATPRNTQYF	TRBV20-1
CSARDQGGGIYNEQFF	TRBV20-1
CASSSKQGGVTQYF	TRBV28
CASSFDIATDTQYF	TRBV5-1
CASSLVAGGPNEQYF	TRBV7-2
CASRPRESYNEQFF	TRBV6-5
CASSLRMSGGAGEDEQFF	TRBV7-7
CDSSYSGRKQTEAFF	TRBV6-5
CASTTQGYFGEQYF	TRBV7-8
CASSLPPLAGEGSQYF	TRBV28
CSAEGHEGTDTQYF	TRBV29-1
CSASFRMSNGYTF	TRBV20-1
CSAPLVPAGGVRAKNIQYF	TRBV20-1
CASSSQQGSNEKLFF	TRBV12-3/TRBV12-4
CASGPGTHDLHF	TRBV12-5
CASSDGDGYPNYGYTF	TRBV2
CASRSGVSYDEQYF	TRBV27
CASGADRGLYNEQFF	TRBV6-5
CASGAAGGQFF	TRBV12-3/TRBV12-4
CASSWGGLAVNTGELFF	TRBV5-5
CASSQGLLRSSPLHF	TRBV12-3/TRBV12-4